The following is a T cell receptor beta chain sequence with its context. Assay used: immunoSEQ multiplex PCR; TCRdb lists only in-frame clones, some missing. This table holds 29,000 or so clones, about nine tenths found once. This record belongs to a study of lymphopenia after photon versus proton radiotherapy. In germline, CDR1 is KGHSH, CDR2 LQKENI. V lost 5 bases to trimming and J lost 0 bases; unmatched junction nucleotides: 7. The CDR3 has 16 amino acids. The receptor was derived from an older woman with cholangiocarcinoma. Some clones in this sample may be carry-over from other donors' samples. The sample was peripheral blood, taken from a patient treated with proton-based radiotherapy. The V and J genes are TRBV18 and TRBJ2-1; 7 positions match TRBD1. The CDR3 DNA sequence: TGTGCCAGCTCATCAACGGGACAGCACTCCTACAATGAGCAGTTCTTC. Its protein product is CASSSTGQHSYNEQFF.